Listed below are T cell receptor beta chains from one sample, sequenced in a study of blood T cell repertoires in COVID-19. Libraries were prepared by immunoSEQ multiplex PCR; TCRdb keeps only in-frame clonotypes and omits some of them. The profile shows about 66,000 clones, about 86% of them singletons. Sequenced input: peripheral blood. Receptors originate from a man between 50 and 59 years old with active COVID-19. Both conserved end residues are part of each CDR3. D genes are given only for firm matches.

NA | TRBJ2-1 | TRBV4-1 | TGCGCCAGCAGCCAAGATCCACGGGATGAGCAGTTCTTC | CASSQDPRDEQFF
TRBD1 | TRBJ1-6 | TRBV18 | TGTGCCAGCTCATCCAATCCGGGACAGGGATCACCCCTCCACTTT | CASSSNPGQGSPLHF
NA | TRBJ1-6 | TRBV19 | TGTGCCAGTAGTATGGACTTCGGTTCACCCCTCCACTTT | CASSMDFGSPLHF
NA | TRBJ2-6 | TRBV3-1/TRBV3-2 | TGTGCCAGCAGCCAAGAATTGGGGGGGCCACTCTCTGGGGCCAACGTCCTGACTTTC | CASSQELGGPLSGANVLTF
NA | TRBJ2-2 | TRBV7-9 | TGTGCCAGCAGCACCAACGGTCCCCGGGGCACCGGGGAGCTGTTTTTT | CASSTNGPRGTGELFF
TRBD1 | TRBJ1-2 | TRBV28 | TGTGCCAGCACCCAAGGACAGGGGAACTATGGCTACACCTTC | CASTQGQGNYGYTF
NA | TRBJ2-5 | TRBV11-3 | TGTGCCAGCAGCTTAAGCACAGCCGGGAAGACCCAGTACTTC | CASSLSTAGKTQYF
NA | TRBJ1-6 | TRBV4-2 | TGTGCCAGCAGCCAAGATTGGCAGGACTCCTATAATTCACCCCTCCACTTT | CASSQDWQDSYNSPLHF
NA | TRBJ1-1 | TRBV28 | TGTGCCAGCAGTTTTAGTACAGTTACAGCTTTCTTT | CASSFSTVTAFF
TRBD2 | TRBJ2-5 | TRBV3-1/TRBV3-2 | TGTGCCAGCAGCCAAGTCTCGGGAGGGCCCCAAGAGACCCAGTACTTC | CASSQVSGGPQETQYF
NA | TRBJ2-3 | TRBV27 | TGTGCCAGCAGTCACTCAAGCACAGATACGCAGTATTTT | CASSHSSTDTQYF